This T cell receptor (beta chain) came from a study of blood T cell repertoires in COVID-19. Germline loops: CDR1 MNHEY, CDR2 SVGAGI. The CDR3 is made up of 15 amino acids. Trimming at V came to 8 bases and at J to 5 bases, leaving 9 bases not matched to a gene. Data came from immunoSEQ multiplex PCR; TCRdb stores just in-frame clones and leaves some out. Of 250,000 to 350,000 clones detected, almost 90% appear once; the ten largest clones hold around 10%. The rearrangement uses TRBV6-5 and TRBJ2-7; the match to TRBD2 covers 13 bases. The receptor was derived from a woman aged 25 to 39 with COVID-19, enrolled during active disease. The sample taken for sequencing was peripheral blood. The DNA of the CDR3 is TGTGCCAGCCGATCCCCCGGACTAGCGGGAGACGAGCAGTACTTC. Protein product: CASRSPGLAGDEQYF.